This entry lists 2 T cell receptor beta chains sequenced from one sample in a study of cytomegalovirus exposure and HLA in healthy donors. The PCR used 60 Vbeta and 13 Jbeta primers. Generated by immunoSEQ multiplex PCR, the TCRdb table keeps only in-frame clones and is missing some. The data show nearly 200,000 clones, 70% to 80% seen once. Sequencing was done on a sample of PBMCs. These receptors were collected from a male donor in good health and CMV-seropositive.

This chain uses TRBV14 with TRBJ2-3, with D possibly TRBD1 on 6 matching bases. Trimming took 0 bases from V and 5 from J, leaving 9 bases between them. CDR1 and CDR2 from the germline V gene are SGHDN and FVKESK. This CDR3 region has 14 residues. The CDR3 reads CASSQDRGLDTQYF. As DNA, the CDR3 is TGTGCCAGCAGCCAAGATAGGGGGTTAGATACGCAGTATTTT.

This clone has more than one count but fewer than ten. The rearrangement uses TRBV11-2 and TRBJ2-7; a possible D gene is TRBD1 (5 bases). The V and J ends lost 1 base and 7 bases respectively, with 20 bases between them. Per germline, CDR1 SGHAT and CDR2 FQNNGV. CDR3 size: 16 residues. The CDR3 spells CASSLGLGRPRGEQYF. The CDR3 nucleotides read TGTGCCAGCAGCTTAGGACTGGGGCGGCCCCGAGGAGAGCAGTACTTC.